This T cell receptor beta chain was sequenced during a study of Graves' ophthalmopathy and Graves' hyperthyroidism. From RNA, the CDR3 regions of TCR beta chains were amplified and sequenced. HTBI primers served in a first-round RT-PCR, which a second-round multiplex PCR followed. TCRdb re-called the multiplex PCR reads through MiXCR, storing one row per CDR3 protein. Among 450,000 or so distinct CDR3 sequences, 13% to 15% were seen once, and the ten largest hold over 7.5%. Trimming cost V 5 bases and J 0 bases; bases outside gene matches: 3. CDR1 DFQATT and CDR2 SNEGSKA come from the germline V gene (reference sequence). The CDR3 runs 13 residues. This clonotype was counted at least ten times.

V and J are TRBV20-1 and TRBJ2-7, with 8 nucleotides matching TRBD2. The specimen was blood. The receptor was isolated from a woman in her 30s with Graves' ophthalmopathy. DNA of the CDR3: TGCAGTGCTTCGAGCGGGAGCTCCTACGAGCAGTACTTC. Protein: CSASSGSSYEQYF.